This T cell receptor beta chain is drawn from a study of shared clonotypes between healthy human individuals. In the study overall: Donor composition was two women and three men, aged 18 to 49.

Concerning this clone: The target antigen is unknown.

CD8 cells regarded as naive lacked CD45RO, were positively chosen for CCR7, and omitted terminally differentiated effector memory CD45RA+ cells. Findings and caveats of the study: Compared with memory subsets, naive subsets generally had larger estimated richness. Non-shared clonotypes were found to have lower generation probabilities than the clonotypes that were shared by all four of the sorted-subset donors.

The material for each subset, its genomic DNA, was split evenly across several immunoSEQ plates. Clones were sequenced by immunoSEQ multiplex PCR, and TCRdb holds only the in-frame ones, with some missing. The profile shows around 2.1 million clones, about 93% of them singletons. Germline V lookup: CDR1 MNHNS, CDR2 SASEGT. This CDR3 spans 16 amino acids. The V gene lost 1 base and the J gene lost 2 bases, with 13 bases spanning the gap. Sequencing was done on a sample of naive CD8+ T cells from PBMCs. The TCR was taken from a man aged 18 to 29 in good health. Some clones in this sample may be carry-over from other donors' samples. V is TRBV6-1 and J is TRBJ2-3; a possible D gene is TRBD1 (5 bases). CDR3 coding DNA: TGTGCCAGCAGTGAAGTACGGACACCCGCCACAGATACGCAGTATTTT. It specifies CASSEVRTPATDTQYF.